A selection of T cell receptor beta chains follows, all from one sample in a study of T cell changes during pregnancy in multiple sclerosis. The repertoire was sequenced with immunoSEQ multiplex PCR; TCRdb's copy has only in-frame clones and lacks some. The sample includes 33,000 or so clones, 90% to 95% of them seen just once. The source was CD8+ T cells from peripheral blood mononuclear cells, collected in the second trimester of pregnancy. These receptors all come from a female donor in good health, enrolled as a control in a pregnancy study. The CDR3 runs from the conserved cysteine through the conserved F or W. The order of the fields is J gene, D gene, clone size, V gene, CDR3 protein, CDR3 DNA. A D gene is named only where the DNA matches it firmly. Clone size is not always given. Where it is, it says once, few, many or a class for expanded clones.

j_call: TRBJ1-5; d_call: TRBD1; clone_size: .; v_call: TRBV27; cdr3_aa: CASSAPDRAGQPQHF; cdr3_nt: TGTGCCAGCAGTGCGCCCGACAGGGCAGGTCAGCCCCAGCATTTT
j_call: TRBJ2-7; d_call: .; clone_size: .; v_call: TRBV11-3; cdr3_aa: CASSAGPLSYEQYF; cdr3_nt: TGTGCCAGCAGCGCGGGACCGCTCTCCTACGAGCAGTACTTC
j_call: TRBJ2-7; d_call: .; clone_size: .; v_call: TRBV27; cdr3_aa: CASSFRDTFEQYF; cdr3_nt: TGTGCCAGCAGTTTCCGGGACACTTTTGAGCAGTACTTC
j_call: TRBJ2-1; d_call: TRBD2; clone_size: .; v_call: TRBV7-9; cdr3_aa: CASSLITVGSGGPGNEQFF; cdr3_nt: TGTGCCAGCAGCTTAATAACGGTTGGTAGCGGGGGACCGGGGAATGAGCAGTTCTTC
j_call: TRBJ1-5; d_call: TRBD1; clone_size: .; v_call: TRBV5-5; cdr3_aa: CASSFFPIDRGDQPQHF; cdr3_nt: TGTGCCAGCAGCTTCTTTCCCATAGACAGGGGAGATCAGCCCCAGCATTTT
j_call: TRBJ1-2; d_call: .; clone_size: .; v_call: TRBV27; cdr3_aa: CASSFSPANYGYTF; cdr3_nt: TGTGCCAGCAGTTTCTCCCCAGCTAACTATGGCTACACCTTC
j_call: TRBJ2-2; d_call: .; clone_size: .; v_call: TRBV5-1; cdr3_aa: CASSGDTGELFF; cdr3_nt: TGCGCCAGCAGCGGAGACACCGGGGAGCTGTTTTTT
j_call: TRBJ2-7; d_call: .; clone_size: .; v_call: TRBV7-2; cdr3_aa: CASSLAGAPYEQYF; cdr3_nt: TGTGCCAGCAGCTTAGCAGGGGCACCCTACGAGCAGTACTTC
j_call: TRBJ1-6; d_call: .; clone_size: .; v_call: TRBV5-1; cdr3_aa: CASSLGGQKYNSPLHF; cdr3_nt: TGCGCCAGCAGCTTGGGAGGACAAAAGTATAATTCACCCCTCCACTTT
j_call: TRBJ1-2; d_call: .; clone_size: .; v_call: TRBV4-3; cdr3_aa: CASSQVISDTYGYTF; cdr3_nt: TGCGCCAGCAGCCAAGTAATCTCGGACACCTATGGCTACACCTTC
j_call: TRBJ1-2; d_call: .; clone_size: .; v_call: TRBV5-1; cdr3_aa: CASSLAGSGARLVYGYTF; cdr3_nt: TGCGCCAGCAGCTTGGCCGGGTCAGGGGCCAGGTTGGTCTATGGCTACACCTTC
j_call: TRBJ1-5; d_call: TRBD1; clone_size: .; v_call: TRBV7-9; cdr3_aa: CASSSNRDRDQPQHF; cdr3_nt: TGTGCCAGCAGCTCCAACCGGGACAGGGATCAGCCCCAGCATTTT
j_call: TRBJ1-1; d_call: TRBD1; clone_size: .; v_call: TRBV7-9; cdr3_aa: CASSSPRQGAFPEAFF; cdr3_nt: TGTGCCAGCAGCTCCCCCCGACAGGGAGCCTTCCCTGAAGCTTTCTTT
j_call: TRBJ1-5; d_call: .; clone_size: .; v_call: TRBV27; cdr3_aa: CASSLGGGGQPQHF; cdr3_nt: TGTGCCAGCAGTCTCGGTGGGGGCGGTCAGCCCCAGCATTTT
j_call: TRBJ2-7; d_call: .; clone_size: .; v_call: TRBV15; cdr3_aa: CATSRSGYEQYF; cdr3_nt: TGTGCCACCAGCAGATCAGGCTACGAGCAGTACTTC
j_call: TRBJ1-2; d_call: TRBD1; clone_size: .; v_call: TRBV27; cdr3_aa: CASSLSGTANYGYTF; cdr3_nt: TGTGCCAGCAGTTTATCGGGGACAGCTAACTATGGCTACACCTTC
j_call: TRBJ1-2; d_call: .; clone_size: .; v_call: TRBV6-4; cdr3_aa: CASSDTGSHGYTF; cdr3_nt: TGTGCCAGCAGTGACACGGGAAGCCATGGCTACACCTTC
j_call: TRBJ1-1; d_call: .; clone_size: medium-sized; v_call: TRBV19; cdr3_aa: CASRGYRTDSEAFF; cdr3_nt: TGTGCCAGTAGAGGCTATAGGACAGACTCTGAAGCTTTCTTT
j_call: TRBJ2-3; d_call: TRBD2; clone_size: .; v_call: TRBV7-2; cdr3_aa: CASSPRGGVDTQYF; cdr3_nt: TGTGCCAGCAGCCCCCGGGGGGGGGTAGATACGCAGTATTTT
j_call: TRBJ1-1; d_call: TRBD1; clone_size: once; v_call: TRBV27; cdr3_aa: CASSLRDSNTEAFF; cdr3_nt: TGTGCCAGCAGTTTAAGGGACAGCAACACTGAAGCTTTCTTT
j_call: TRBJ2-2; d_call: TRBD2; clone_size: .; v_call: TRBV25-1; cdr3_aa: CASAGLEDTGELFF; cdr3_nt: TGTGCCAGCGCGGGACTAGAAGACACCGGGGAGCTGTTTTTT
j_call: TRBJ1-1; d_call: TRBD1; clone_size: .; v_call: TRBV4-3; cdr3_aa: CASSPDRVETEAFF; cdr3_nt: TGCGCCAGCAGCCCGGACAGGGTGGAGACTGAAGCTTTCTTT
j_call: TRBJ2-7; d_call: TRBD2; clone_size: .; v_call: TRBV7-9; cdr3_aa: CASSSSGTRDYEQYF; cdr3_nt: TGTGCCAGCAGCTCCTCCGGGACTAGAGACTACGAGCAGTACTTC
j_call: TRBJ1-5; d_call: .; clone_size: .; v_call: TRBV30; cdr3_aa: CAWSALNGRASNQPQHF; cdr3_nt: TGTGCCTGGAGTGCTTTAAATGGCAGGGCGAGCAATCAGCCCCAGCATTTT
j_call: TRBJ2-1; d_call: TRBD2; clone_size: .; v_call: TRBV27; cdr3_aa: CASSLRGTLSHEQFF; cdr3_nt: TGTGCCAGCAGCCTGCGGGGGACCCTGAGCCATGAGCAGTTCTTC
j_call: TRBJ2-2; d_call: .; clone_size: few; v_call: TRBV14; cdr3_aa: CASSQEAWTPNTGELFF; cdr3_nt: TGTGCCAGCAGCCAAGAGGCGTGGACACCGAACACCGGGGAGCTGTTTTTT
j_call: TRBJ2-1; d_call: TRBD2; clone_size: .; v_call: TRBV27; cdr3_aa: CASTTSLADNEQFF; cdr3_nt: TGTGCCAGCACCACCTCACTAGCGGACAATGAGCAGTTCTTC
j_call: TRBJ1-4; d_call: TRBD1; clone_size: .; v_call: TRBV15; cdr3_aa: CATSATRGQGPEKLFF; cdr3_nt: TGTGCCACCAGCGCTACTCGCGGACAGGGCCCTGAAAAACTGTTTTTT
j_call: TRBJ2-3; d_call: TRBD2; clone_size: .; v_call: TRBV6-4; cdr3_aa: CASSEAGGNTDTQYF; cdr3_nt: TGTGCCAGCAGTGAGGCGGGGGGAAACACAGATACGCAGTATTTT
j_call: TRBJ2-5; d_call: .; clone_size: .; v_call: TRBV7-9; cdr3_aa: CAPDPLSTLGETQYF; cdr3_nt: TGTGCCCCCGACCCCCTAAGTACCCTAGGAGAGACCCAGTACTTC
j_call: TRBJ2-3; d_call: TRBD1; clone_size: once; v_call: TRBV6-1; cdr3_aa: CASSGQGALDTQYF; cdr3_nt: TGTGCCAGCAGTGGACAGGGGGCTCTAGATACGCAGTATTTT
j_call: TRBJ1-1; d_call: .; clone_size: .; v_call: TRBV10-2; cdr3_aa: CASRSGTEAFF; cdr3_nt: TGCGCCAGCCGGTCGGGCACTGAAGCTTTCTTT
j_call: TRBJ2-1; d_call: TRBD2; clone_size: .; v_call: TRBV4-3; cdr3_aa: CASSQDRLAGAVEQFF; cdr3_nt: TGCGCCAGCAGCCAAGATCGACTAGCGGGGGCGGTTGAGCAGTTCTTC
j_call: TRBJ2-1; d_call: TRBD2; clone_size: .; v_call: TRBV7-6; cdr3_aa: CASSLAGSSGGPSVFF; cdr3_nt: TGTGCCAGCAGCTTAGCGGGGTCTAGCGGGGGCCCCTCGGTATTCTTC
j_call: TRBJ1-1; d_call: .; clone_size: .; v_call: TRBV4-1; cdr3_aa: CASSQANGGGTEAFF; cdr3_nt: TGCGCCAGCAGCCAAGCGAACGGGGGAGGGACTGAAGCTTTCTTT